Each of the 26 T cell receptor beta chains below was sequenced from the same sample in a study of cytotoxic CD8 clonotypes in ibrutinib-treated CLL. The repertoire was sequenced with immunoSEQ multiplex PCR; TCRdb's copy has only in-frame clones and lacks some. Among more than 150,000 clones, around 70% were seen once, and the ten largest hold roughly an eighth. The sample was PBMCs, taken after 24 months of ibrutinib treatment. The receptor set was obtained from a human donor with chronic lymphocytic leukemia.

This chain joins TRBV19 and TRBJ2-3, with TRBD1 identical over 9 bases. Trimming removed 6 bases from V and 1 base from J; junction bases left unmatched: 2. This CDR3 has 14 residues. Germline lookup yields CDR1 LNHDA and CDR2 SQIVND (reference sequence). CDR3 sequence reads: CASSRTGGTDTQYF. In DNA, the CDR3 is TGTGCCAGTAGCCGGACAGGGGGCACAGATACGCAGTATTTT. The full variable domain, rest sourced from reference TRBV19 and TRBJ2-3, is DGGITQSPKYLFRKEGQNVTLSCEQNLNHDAMYWYRQDPGQGLRLIYYSQIVNDFQKGDIAEGYSVSREKKESFPLTVTSAQKNPTAFYLCASSRTGGTDTQYFGPGTRLTVL.

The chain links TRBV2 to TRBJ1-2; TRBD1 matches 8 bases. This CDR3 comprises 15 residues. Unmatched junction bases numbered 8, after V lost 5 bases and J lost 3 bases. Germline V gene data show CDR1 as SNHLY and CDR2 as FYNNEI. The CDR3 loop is CASSYIQGGDYGYTF. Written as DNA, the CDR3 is TGTGCCAGCAGTTATATACAGGGGGGAGACTATGGCTACACCTTC.

The CDR3: CASSLKRQWSSYEQYF. For the CDR3, the DNA is TGTGCCAGCAGCTTAAAAAGACAGTGGAGCTCCTACGAGCAGTACTTC. This chain connects TRBV7-2 to TRBJ2-7; possibly TRBD1 for D (5 bases). Trimming took off 2 bases at V and 0 bases at J, with 14 bases between the two ends. Looked up from germline, CDR1 is SGHTA and CDR2 is FQGNSA. CDR3 length: 16 residues.

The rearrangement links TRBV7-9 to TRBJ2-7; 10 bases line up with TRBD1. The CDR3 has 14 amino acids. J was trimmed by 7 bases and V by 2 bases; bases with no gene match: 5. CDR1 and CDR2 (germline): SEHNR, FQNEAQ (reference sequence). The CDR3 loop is CASSLSGQGREQYF. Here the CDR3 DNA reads TGTGCCAGCAGCTTATCGGGACAGGGGCGTGAGCAGTACTTC.

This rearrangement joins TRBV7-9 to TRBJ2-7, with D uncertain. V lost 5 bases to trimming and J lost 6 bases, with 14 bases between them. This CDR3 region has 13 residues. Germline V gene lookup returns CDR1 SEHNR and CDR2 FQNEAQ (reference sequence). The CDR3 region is CASSPRRHVEQYF. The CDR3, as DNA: TGTGCCAGCAGCCCCCGCCGACACGTCGAGCAGTACTTC. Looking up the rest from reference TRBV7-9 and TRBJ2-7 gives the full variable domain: DTGVSQNPRHKITKRGQNVTFRCDPISEHNRLYWYRQTLGQGPEFLTYFQNEAQLEKSRLLSDRFSAERPKGSFSTLEIQRTEQGDSAMYLCASSPRRHVEQYFGPGTRLTVT.

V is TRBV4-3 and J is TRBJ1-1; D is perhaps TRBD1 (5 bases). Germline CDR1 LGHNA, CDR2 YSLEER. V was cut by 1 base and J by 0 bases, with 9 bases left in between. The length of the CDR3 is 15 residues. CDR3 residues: CASSQGLQVNTEAFF. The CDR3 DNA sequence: TGCGCCAGCAGCCAAGGACTACAGGTGAACACTGAAGCTTTCTTT.

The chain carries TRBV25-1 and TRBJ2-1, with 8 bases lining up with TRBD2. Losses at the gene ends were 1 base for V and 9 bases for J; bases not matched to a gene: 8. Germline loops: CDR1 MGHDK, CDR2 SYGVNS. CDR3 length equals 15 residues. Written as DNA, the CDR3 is TGTGCCAGCAGTGAATTGACGGGAGGGCCAGGTGAGCAGTTCTTC. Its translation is CASSELTGGPGEQFF.

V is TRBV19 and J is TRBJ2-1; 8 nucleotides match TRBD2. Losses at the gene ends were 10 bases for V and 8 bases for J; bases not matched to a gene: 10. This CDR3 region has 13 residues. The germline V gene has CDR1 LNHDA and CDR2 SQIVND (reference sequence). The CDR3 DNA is TGTGCCATTCGTCGGGGACTAGGCTATGAGCAGTTCTTC. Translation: CAIRRGLGYEQFF.

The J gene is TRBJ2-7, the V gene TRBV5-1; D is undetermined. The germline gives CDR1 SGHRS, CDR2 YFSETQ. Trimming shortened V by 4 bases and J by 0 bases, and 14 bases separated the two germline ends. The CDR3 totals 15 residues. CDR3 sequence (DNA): TGCGCCAGCAGCCCGCGGATGGAACCCTCCTACGAGCAGTACTTC. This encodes CASSPRMEPSYEQYF.

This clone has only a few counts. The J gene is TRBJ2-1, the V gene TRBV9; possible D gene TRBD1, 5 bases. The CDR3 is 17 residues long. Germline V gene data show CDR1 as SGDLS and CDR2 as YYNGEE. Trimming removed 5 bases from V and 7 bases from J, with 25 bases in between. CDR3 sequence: CASSRSGIPSHRNEQFF. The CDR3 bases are TGTGCCAGCAGTCGTAGTGGGATCCCCTCGCACAGGAATGAGCAGTTCTTC.

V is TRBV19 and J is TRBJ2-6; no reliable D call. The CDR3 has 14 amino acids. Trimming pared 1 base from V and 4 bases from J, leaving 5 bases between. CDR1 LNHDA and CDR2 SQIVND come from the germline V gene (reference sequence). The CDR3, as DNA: TGTGCCAGTAGTATAGGGTCAGGGGCCAACGTCCTGACTTTC. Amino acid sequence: CASSIGSGANVLTF.

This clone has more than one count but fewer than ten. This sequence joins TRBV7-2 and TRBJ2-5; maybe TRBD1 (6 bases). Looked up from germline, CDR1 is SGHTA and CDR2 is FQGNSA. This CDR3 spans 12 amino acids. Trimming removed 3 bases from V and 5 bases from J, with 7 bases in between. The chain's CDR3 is CASSLRGETQYF. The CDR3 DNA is TGTGCCAGCAGCTTGAGGGGGGAGACCCAGTACTTC.

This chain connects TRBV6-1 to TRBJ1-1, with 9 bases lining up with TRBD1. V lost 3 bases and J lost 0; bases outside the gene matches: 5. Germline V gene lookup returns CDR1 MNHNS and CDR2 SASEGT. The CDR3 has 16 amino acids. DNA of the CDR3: TGTGCCAGCAGTGAGTACAGGGGGCTGATGAACACTGAAGCTTTCTTT. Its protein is CASSEYRGLMNTEAFF.

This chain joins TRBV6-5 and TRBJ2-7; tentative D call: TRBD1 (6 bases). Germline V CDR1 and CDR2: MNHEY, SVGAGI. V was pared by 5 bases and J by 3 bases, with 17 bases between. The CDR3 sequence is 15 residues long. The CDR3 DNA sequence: TGTGCCAGCAGTCCCCCGAGGTCAGGGGTCTACGAGCAGTACTTC. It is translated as CASSPPRSGVYEQYF.

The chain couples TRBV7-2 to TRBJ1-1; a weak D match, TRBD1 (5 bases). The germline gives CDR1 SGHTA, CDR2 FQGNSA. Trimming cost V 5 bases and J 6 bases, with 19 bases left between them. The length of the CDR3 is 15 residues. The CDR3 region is CASSGSGGATAEAFF. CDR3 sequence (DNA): TGTGCCAGCAGCGGGTCGGGGGGAGCCACCGCTGAAGCTTTCTTT.

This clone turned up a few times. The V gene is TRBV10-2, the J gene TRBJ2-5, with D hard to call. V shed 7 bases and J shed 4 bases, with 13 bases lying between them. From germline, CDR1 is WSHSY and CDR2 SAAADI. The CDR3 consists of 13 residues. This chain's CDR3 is CASTRTRTETQYF. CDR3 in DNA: TGCGCCAGCACCCGGACCCGAACAGAGACCCAGTACTTC.

The CDR3 DNA follows: TGTGCCAGCAGCCGACCCCAGGGACAATCCTACAATGAGCAGTTCTTC. The encoded protein is CASSRPQGQSYNEQFF. This sequence joins TRBV7-9 and TRBJ2-1; D might be TRBD1 (6 bases). The germline gives CDR1 SEHNR, CDR2 FQNEAQ (reference sequence). This CDR3 is 16 amino acids long. Trimming took 5 bases from V and 1 from J, leaving 15 bases between them.

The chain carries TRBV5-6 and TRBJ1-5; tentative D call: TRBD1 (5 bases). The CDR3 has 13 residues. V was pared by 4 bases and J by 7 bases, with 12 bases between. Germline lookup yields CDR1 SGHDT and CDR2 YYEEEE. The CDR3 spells CASSIRGIQPQHF. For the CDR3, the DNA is TGTGCCAGCAGCATAAGGGGTATCCAGCCCCAGCATTTT.

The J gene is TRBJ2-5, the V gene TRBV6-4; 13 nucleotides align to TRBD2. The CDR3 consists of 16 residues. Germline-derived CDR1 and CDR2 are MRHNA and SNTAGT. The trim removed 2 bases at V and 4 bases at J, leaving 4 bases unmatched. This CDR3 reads CASSDVTSGRAETQYF. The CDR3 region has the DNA TGTGCCAGCAGTGACGTCACTAGCGGGAGGGCAGAGACCCAGTACTTC.

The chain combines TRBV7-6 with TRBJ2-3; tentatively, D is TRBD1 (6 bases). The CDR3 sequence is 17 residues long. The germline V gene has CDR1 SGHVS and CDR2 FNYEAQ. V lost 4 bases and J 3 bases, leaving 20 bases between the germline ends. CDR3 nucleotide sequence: TGTGCCAGCAGCTATTTATCAGGGGAGTCGTCTACAGATACGCAGTATTTT. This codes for CASSYLSGESSTDTQYF.

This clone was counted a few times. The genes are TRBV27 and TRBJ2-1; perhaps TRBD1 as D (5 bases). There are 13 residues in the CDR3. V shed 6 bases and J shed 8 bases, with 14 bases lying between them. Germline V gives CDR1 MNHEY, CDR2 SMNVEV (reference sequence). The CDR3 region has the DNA TGTGCCAGCAGGGGCCGCCAGGGCCATGAGCAGTTCTTC. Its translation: CASRGRQGHEQFF.

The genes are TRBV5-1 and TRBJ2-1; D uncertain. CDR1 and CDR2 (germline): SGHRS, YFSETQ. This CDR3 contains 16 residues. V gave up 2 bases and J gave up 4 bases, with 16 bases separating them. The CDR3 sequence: CASSLPPPIGYNEQFF. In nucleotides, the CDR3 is TGCGCCAGCAGCTTACCCCCTCCGATCGGGTACAATGAGCAGTTCTTC.

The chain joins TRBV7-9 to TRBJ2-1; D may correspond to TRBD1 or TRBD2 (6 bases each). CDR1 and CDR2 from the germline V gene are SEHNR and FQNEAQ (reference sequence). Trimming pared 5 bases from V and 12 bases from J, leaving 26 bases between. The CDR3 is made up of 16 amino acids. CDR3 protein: CASSLYEGGLPKGQFF. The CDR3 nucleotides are TGTGCCAGCAGCCTCTATGAGGGGGGACTCCCGAAGGGGCAGTTCTTC.

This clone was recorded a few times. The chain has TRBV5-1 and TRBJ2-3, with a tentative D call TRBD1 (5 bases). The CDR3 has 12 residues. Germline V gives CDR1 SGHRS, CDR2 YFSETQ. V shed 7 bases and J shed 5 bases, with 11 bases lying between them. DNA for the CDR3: TGCGCCAGCCAACTCCAGGGAGATACGCAGTATTTT. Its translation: CASQLQGDTQYF.

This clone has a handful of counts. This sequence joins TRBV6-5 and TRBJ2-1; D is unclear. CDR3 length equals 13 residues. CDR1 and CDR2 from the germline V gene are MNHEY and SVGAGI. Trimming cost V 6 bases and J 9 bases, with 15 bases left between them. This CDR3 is CASRRFERSEQFF. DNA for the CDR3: TGTGCCAGCAGGCGCTTCGAGAGAAGTGAGCAGTTCTTC.

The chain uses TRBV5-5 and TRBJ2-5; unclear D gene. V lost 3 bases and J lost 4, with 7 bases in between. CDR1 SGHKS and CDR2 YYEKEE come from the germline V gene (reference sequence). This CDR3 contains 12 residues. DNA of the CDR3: TGTGCCAGCAGCTGGTCCGGAGAGACCCAGTACTTC. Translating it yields CASSWSGETQYF.